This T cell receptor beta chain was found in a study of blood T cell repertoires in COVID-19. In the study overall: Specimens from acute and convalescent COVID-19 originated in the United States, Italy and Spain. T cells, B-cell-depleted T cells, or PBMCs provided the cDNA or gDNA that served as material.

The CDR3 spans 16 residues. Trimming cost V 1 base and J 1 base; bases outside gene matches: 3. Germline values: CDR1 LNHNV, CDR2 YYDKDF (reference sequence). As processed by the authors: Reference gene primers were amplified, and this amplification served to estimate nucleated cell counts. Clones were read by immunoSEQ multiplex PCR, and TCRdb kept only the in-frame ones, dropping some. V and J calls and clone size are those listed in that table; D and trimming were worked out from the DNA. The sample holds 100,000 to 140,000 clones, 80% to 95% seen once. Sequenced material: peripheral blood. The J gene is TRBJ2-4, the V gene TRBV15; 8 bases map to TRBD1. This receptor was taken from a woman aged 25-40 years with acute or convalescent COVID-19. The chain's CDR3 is CATSRGTGMAKNIQYF. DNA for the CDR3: TGTGCCACCAGCAGAGGGACAGGGATGGCCAAAAACATTCAGTACTTC.